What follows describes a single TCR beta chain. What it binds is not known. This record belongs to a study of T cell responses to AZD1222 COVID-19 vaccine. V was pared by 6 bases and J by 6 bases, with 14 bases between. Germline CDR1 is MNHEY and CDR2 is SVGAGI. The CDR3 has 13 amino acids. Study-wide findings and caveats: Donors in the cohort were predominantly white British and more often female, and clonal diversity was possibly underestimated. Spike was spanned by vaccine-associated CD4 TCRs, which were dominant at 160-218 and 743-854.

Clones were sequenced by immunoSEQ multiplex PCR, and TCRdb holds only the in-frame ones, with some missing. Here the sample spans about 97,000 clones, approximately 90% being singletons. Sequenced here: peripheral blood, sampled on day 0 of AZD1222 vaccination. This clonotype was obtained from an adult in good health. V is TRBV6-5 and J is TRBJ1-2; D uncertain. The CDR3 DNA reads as TGTGCCAGCAGATTAAAAAGCGGGGATGGCTACACCTTC. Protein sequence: CASRLKSGDGYTF.